The subject of this entry is one TCR beta chain. Its antigen is not known. This sample was included in a study of shared clonotypes between healthy human individuals. General study results and limits: Some naive CD4 clonotypes, 4% to 6%, turned up in common across a few donors. Clonotype sharing among the donors was expected to vary with sequencing depth. Having only a few donors restricted how much genetic and exposure-history diversity was captured.

The CDR3 covers 16 residues. V was pared by 4 bases and J by 4 bases, with 14 bases of the junction left unmatched. CDR1 and CDR2 from the germline V gene are SGDLS and YYNGEE. Positive CCR7 selection of CD45RO-negative cells yielded the naive CD8 cells, and terminally differentiated effector memory CD45RA+ cells were excluded. Repertoires were generated with immunoSEQ multiplex PCR, while TCRdb's copy carries only in-frame clones and drops some. Of approximately 2,000,000 clones in the sample, 90% to 95% are singletons; the top ten hold under 2%. This clonotype was obtained from a man younger than 30 in good health. Some clones in this sample may be carry-over from other donors' samples. This chain joins TRBV9 and TRBJ2-7; 7 bases map to TRBD1. The sample comprised naive CD8+ T cells from PBMCs. The CDR3 reads CASSPSGGHPLYEQYF. In DNA form, the CDR3 reads TGTGCCAGCAGCCCATCAGGGGGACACCCCTTGTACGAGCAGTACTTC.